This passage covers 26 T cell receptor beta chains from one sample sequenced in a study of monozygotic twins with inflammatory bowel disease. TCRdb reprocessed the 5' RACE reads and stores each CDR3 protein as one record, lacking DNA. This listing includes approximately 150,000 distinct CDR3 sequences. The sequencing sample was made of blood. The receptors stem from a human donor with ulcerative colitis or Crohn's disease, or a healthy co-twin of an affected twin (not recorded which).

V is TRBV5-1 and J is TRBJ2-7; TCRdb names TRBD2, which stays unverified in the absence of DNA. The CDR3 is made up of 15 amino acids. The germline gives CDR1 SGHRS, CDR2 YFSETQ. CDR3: CASTFHAGEVDEQYF.

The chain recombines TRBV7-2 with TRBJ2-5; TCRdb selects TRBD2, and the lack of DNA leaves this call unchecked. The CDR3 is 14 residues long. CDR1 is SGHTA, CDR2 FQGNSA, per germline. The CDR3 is CASSLNLAGETQYF. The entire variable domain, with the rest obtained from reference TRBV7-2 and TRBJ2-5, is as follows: GAGVSQSPSNKVTEKGKDVELRCDPISGHTALYWYRQSLGQGLEFLIYFQGNSAPDKSGLPSDRFSAERTGGSVSTLTIQRTQQEDSAVYLCASSLNLAGETQYFGPGTRLLVL.

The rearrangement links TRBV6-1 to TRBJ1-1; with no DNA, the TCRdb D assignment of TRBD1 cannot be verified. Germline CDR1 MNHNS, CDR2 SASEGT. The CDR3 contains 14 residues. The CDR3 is CASTQGGSITEAFF.

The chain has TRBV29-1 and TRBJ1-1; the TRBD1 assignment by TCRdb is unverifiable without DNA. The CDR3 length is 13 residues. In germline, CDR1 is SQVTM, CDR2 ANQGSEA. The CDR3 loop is CSVEALHGTEAFF.

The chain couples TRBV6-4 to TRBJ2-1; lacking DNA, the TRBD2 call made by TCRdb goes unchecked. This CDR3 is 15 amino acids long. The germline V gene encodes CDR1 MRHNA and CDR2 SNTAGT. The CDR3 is CASSELSSGGNEQFF.

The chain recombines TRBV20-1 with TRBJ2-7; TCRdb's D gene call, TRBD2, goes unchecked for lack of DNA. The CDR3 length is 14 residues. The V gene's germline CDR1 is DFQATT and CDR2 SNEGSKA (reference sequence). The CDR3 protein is CSSTPDLHSYEQYF.

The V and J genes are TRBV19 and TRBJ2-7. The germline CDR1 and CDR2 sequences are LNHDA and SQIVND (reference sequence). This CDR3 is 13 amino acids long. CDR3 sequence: CASSIQFSYEQYF.

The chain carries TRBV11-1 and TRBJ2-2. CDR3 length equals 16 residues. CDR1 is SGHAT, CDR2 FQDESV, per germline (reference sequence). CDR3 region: CASSLVRPRGTGELFF.

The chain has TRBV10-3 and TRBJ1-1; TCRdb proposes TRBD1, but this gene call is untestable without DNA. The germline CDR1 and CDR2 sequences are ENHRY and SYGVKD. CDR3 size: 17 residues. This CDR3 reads CAISADFTAGWNTEAFF.

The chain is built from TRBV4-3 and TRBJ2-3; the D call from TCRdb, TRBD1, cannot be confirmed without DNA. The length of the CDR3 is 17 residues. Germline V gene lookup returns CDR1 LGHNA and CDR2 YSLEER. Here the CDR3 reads CASSQEWGQGAKSTQYF.

This CDR3 reads CASSRGTVYGYTF. The V call is TRBV12-3 or TRBV12-4, the J call TRBJ1-2; TCRdb's D call, TRBD1, is unchecked because there is no DNA. This CDR3 has 13 residues.

The CDR3 sequence: CAGSARAGFLYGYTF. V gene TRBV5-6 combines with J gene TRBJ1-2. The germline V gene has CDR1 SGHDT and CDR2 YYEEEE. There are 15 residues in the CDR3.

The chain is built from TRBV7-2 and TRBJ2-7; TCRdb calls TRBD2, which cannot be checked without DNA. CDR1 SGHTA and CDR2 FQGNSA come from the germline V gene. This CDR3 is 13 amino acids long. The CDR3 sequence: CASSRGLAYEQYF.

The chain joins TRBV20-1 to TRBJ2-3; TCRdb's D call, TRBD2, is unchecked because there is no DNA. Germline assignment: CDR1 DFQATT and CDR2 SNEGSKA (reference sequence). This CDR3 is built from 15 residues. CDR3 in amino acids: CSATAGTLETDTQYF.

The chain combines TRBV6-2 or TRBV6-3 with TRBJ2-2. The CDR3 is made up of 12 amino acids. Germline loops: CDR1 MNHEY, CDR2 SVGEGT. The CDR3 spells CASYQEPGELFF.

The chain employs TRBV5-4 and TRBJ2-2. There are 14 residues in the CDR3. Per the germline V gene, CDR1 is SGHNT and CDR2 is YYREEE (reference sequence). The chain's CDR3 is CASSLGLRTGELFF.

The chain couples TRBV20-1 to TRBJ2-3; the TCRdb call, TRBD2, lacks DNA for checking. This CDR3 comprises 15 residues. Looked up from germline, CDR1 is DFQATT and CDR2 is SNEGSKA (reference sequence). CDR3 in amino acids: CSAGWTSGKPDTQYF.

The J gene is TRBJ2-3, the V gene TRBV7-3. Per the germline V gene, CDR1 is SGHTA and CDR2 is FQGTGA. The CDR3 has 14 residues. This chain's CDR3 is CASSSAWNTDTQYF.

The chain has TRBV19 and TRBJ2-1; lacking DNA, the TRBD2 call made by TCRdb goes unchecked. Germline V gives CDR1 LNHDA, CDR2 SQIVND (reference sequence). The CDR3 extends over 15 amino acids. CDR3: CASSMLAGGYNEQFF.

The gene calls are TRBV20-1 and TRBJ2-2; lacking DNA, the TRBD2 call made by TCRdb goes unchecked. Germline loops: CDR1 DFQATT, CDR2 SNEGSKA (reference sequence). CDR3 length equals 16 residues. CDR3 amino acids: CSARKERTPNTGELFF.

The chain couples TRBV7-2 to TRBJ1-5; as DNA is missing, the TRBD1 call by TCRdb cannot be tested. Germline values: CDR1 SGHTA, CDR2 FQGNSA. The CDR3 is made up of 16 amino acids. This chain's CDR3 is CASSLAQGTRNQPQHF.

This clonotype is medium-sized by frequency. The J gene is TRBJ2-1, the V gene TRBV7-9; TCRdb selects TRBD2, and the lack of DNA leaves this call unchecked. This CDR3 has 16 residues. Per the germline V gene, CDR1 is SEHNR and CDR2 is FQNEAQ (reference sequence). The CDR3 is CASSYSGTSGGNEQFF.

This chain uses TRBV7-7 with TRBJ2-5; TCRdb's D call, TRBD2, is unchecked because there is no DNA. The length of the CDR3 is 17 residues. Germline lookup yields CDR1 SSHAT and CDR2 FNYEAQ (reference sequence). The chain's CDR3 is CASSLPGLAGTGETQYF.

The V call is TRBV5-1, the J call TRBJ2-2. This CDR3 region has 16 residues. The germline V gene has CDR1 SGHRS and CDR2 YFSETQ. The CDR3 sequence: CASSPWGAMNTGELFF.

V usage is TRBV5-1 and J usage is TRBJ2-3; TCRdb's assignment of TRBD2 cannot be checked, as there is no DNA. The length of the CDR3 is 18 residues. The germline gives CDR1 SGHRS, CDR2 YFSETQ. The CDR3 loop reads CASSFERTSPASTDTQYF.

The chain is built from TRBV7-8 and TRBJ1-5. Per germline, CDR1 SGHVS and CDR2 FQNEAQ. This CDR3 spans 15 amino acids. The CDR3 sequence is CASSLVSDLAEPQHF.